The T cell receptor beta chain described here comes from a study of T cell responses to AZD1222 COVID-19 vaccine. Profiled with immunoSEQ multiplex PCR; TCRdb holds only in-frame clones, not every one. The repertoire includes roughly 180,000 clones, approximately 93% of them detected once, and under 4% sits in the top ten. Study-wide points: There were mostly white British donors and more females than males, and clonal diversity was possibly underestimated. Baseline testing showed seropositivity in only six AZD1222 recipients. The study found vaccine-associated CD4 TCRs spanning spike, dominant at 160-218 and 743-854.

A word on this clone: Its target is not known.

The starting material was peripheral blood, obtained 28 days after the second AZD1222 dose. This receptor was taken from an adult who received the AZD1222 COVID-19 vaccine.

CDR3 nucleotide sequence: TGTGCCAGCAGTTCGATAGCGGGGGGCTCCTACGAGCAGTACTTC. This codes for CASSSIAGGSYEQYF. This rearrangement joins TRBV6-2 or TRBV6-3 to TRBJ2-7; 10 bases match TRBD2. The germline V gene has CDR1 MNHEY and CDR2 SVGEGT. The CDR3 loop spans 15 amino acids. J gave up 0 bases and V 4 bases, and 3 bases lay outside the gene matches.